A selection of T cell receptor beta chains follows, all from one sample in a study of T-cell memory formation after mild COVID-19. One entry per CDR3 protein results from TCRdb running MiXCR on the 5' RACE reads. The table has under 200,000 distinct CDR3 sequences, less than 40% seen once. Sample: PBMCs or a T cell subset sorted from them (not recorded which). All receptors come from an adult woman who had mild COVID-19 (a few samples of this study predate the infection). Cell type and time point are not known. CDR3s include the opening cysteine and the closing phenylalanine or tryptophan. Each record gives: V gene, J gene, D gene, clone size, CDR3 protein, CDR3 DNA. D genes are given only for firm matches. A row's size may be missing; if present it is once, few, many or a size class.

V: TRBV29-1; J: TRBJ2-3; D: .; size: few; CDR3: CSVVTLTDTQYF; DNA: TGCAGCGTTGTTACTCTCACAGATACGCAGTATTTT
V: TRBV4-1; J: TRBJ2-2; D: .; size: few; CDR3: CASSQDQWSNTGELFF; DNA: TGCGCCAGCAGCCAAGATCAGTGGTCGAACACCGGGGAGCTGTTTTTT
V: TRBV12-3/TRBV12-4; J: TRBJ2-1; D: .; size: .; CDR3: CASSSLGENEQFF; DNA: TGTGCCAGCAGTTCCTTGGGGGAGAATGAGCAGTTCTTC
V: TRBV7-8; J: TRBJ2-5; D: TRBD1; size: few; CDR3: CASSSYRGLGETQYF; DNA: TGTGCCAGCAGCTCTTACAGGGGGCTCGGAGAGACCCAGTACTTC
V: TRBV20-1; J: TRBJ2-1; D: .; size: .; CDR3: CSARGTFYNEQFF; DNA: TGCAGTGCTAGAGGGACTTTCTACAATGAGCAGTTCTTC
V: TRBV21-1; J: TRBJ1-4; D: .; size: few; CDR3: CATYGTGGRATNEKLFF; DNA: TGTGCCACCTACGGGACAGGGGGGAGAGCAACTAATGAAAAACTGTTTTTT
V: TRBV7-9; J: TRBJ2-4; D: .; size: .; CDR3: CASSLGTTKNIQYF; DNA: TGTGCCAGCAGCCTCGGGACCACCAAAAACATTCAGTACTTC
V: TRBV30; J: TRBJ1-1; D: .; size: few; CDR3: CASGLGVTTSTEAFF; DNA: TGTGCCAGCGGGCTTGGGGTCACGACGAGTACTGAAGCTTTCTTT
V: TRBV5-1; J: TRBJ2-2; D: TRBD1; size: few; CDR3: CASSPIRDRPNTGELFF; DNA: TGCGCCAGCAGTCCTATTCGGGACAGGCCGAACACCGGGGAGCTGTTTTTT
V: TRBV7-9; J: TRBJ1-1; D: TRBD1; size: .; CDR3: CATSWDRGSEAFF; DNA: TGTGCCACCAGCTGGGACAGGGGGAGTGAAGCTTTCTTT
V: TRBV12-3/TRBV12-4; J: TRBJ2-1; D: TRBD2; size: few; CDR3: CASSPGGGYNEQFF; DNA: TGTGCCAGCAGCCCGGGGGGGGGTTACAATGAGCAGTTCTTC
V: TRBV7-9; J: TRBJ1-4; D: .; size: .; CDR3: CASSLVSTVGKLFF; DNA: TGTGCCAGCAGCTTAGTCTCGACTGTTGGGAAACTGTTTTTT
V: TRBV7-6; J: TRBJ1-2; D: TRBD1; size: .; CDR3: CASSLQDRGGNYGYTF; DNA: TGTGCCAGCAGCTTACAGGACAGGGGAGGGAACTATGGCTACACCTTC
V: TRBV6-6; J: TRBJ2-1; D: TRBD2; size: .; CDR3: CASAPTGLGIYNEQFF; DNA: TGTGCCAGCGCACCCACCGGACTAGGAATCTACAATGAGCAGTTCTTC
V: TRBV6-2/TRBV6-3; J: TRBJ2-1; D: TRBD1; size: few; CDR3: CASSIRDRSLYNEQFF; DNA: TGTGCCAGCAGTATCCGGGACAGAAGTCTGTACAATGAGCAGTTCTTC
V: TRBV20-1; J: TRBJ1-3; D: .; size: few; CDR3: CSASGPVGNTIYF; DNA: TGCAGTGCTAGTGGTCCGGTTGGAAACACCATATATTTT
V: TRBV20-1; J: TRBJ2-7; D: .; size: .; CDR3: CSARRLLAGIVSREQYF; DNA: TGCAGTGCTAGAAGGCTGTTAGCCGGCATTGTAAGTCGCGAGCAGTACTTC
V: TRBV5-1; J: TRBJ1-2; D: .; size: .; CDR3: CASSPGTGYTGYGYTF; DNA: TGCGCCAGCAGCCCCGGGACGGGCTACACTGGCTATGGCTACACCTTC
V: TRBV7-9; J: TRBJ2-5; D: .; size: once; CDR3: CATGGQPETQYF; DNA: TGTGCCACTGGCGGACAGCCGGAGACCCAGTACTTC
V: TRBV9; J: TRBJ2-3; D: .; size: few; CDR3: CASNDHNTDTQYF; DNA: TGTGCCAGCAACGACCACAACACAGATACGCAGTATTTT
V: TRBV24-1; J: TRBJ2-7; D: TRBD2; size: few; CDR3: CATKTSGSSYSYEQYF; DNA: TGTGCCACCAAAACCAGCGGGAGTAGTTACTCCTACGAGCAGTACTTC
V: TRBV2; J: TRBJ2-3; D: .; size: .; CDR3: CASSGRVTADTQYF; DNA: TGTGCCAGCAGCGGCAGGGTAACCGCAGATACGCAGTATTTT
V: TRBV6-2/TRBV6-3; J: TRBJ2-3; D: TRBD2; size: .; CDR3: CASSAPHSGGLNTQYF; DNA: TGTGCCAGCAGTGCTCCCCACAGCGGGGGGTTGAATACGCAGTATTTT
V: TRBV21-1; J: TRBJ2-7; D: .; size: few; CDR3: CASSKTYEQYF; DNA: TGTGCCAGCAGCAAAACCTACGAGCAGTACTTC
V: TRBV7-9; J: TRBJ2-3; D: TRBD2; size: .; CDR3: CASRIGGSWGDTQYF; DNA: TGTGCCAGCAGGATCGGCGGGAGTTGGGGAGATACGCAGTATTTT
V: TRBV20-1; J: TRBJ2-4; D: .; size: few; CDR3: CSAREGGKNIQYF; DNA: TGCAGTGCTAGAGAGGGGGGCAAAAACATTCAGTACTTC
V: TRBV20-1; J: TRBJ2-3; D: TRBD2; size: .; CDR3: CSAMGVGGEVTDTQYF; DNA: TGCAGTGCAATGGGAGTGGGGGGGGAGGTAACAGATACGCAGTATTTT
V: TRBV7-2; J: TRBJ2-3; D: TRBD2; size: few; CDR3: CASSDGPATSGITVPLTDTQYF; DNA: TGTGCCAGCAGCGACGGGCCAGCAACTAGCGGGATTACGGTCCCCCTCACAGATACGCAGTATTTT
V: TRBV25-1; J: TRBJ2-5; D: TRBD1; size: few; CDR3: CASSETGGVKTQYF; DNA: TGTGCCAGCAGTGAAACAGGGGGCGTAAAGACCCAGTACTTC
V: TRBV5-1; J: TRBJ2-3; D: .; size: .; CDR3: CASSLGAALGGADTQYF; DNA: TGCGCCAGCAGCTTGGGGGCCGCTTTAGGCGGGGCGGATACGCAGTATTTT
V: TRBV7-8; J: TRBJ2-1; D: TRBD2; size: few; CDR3: CASSRGLAGGYNEQFF; DNA: TGTGCCAGCAGCCGTGGACTAGCGGGGGGGTACAATGAGCAGTTCTTC
V: TRBV9; J: TRBJ2-6; D: .; size: few; CDR3: CASSVALWGSPDSGANVLTF; DNA: TGTGCCAGCAGCGTAGCTTTGTGGGGTTCTCCAGACTCTGGGGCCAACGTCCTGACTTTC
V: TRBV6-1; J: TRBJ2-5; D: .; size: few; CDR3: CASIGGGGPQETQYF; DNA: TGTGCCAGCATCGGTGGAGGGGGCCCACAAGAGACCCAGTACTTC
V: TRBV12-3/TRBV12-4; J: TRBJ2-2; D: TRBD1; size: .; CDR3: CASSLGRQGGAGELFF; DNA: TGTGCCAGCAGTTTAGGCCGACAGGGTGGTGCCGGGGAGCTGTTTTTT
V: TRBV29-1; J: TRBJ2-5; D: .; size: few; CDR3: CSVAGQGGTQYF; DNA: TGCAGCGTTGCGGGGCAGGGTGGGACCCAGTACTTC
V: TRBV7-7; J: TRBJ2-3; D: TRBD2; size: .; CDR3: CASSRTSGSGDTQYF; DNA: TGTGCTAGCAGTAGGACTAGCGGGAGCGGAGATACGCAGTATTTT
V: TRBV6-5; J: TRBJ2-3; D: TRBD1; size: few; CDR3: CASSYGGQGTDTQYF; DNA: TGTGCCAGCAGTTACGGAGGACAGGGCACAGATACGCAGTATTTT
V: TRBV7-8; J: TRBJ1-6; D: TRBD1; size: few; CDR3: CASSLSAGGGGGSPLHF; DNA: TGTGCCAGCAGCTTAAGCGCAGGGGGAGGAGGTGGGTCACCCCTCCACTTT
V: TRBV5-1; J: TRBJ1-1; D: TRBD1; size: .; CDR3: CASSLGDRGVGNTEAFF; DNA: TGCGCCAGCAGCCTTGGGGACAGGGGTGTGGGAAACACTGAAGCTTTCTTT
V: TRBV7-9; J: TRBJ1-2; D: .; size: few; CDR3: CASSFFTEDGYTF; DNA: TGTGCCAGCAGCTTCTTTACAGAGGATGGCTACACCTTC
V: TRBV11-2; J: TRBJ2-1; D: .; size: .; CDR3: CASKPLRGLRYEQFF; DNA: TGTGCCAGCAAGCCACTCCGGGGGCTTAGGTATGAGCAGTTCTTC
V: TRBV5-1; J: TRBJ1-5; D: .; size: .; CDR3: CASSLLGASNQPQHF; DNA: TGCGCCAGCAGCTTGTTGGGGGCCAGCAATCAGCCCCAGCATTTT
V: TRBV19; J: TRBJ2-3; D: .; size: .; CDR3: CATRGGIPDTQYF; DNA: TGTGCCACCCGCGGAGGGATCCCAGATACGCAGTATTTT
V: TRBV7-8; J: TRBJ2-3; D: .; size: few; CDR3: CASSLAPRGRTDTQYF; DNA: TGTGCCAGCAGCTTAGCGCCGAGGGGGAGGACAGATACGCAGTATTTT
V: TRBV12-3/TRBV12-4; J: TRBJ2-1; D: .; size: few; CDR3: CASSLFVLSSYNEQFF; DNA: TGTGCCAGCAGTTTATTTGTGCTTAGCTCCTACAATGAGCAGTTCTTC
V: TRBV29-1; J: TRBJ2-7; D: .; size: few; CDR3: CSVGPGGRSYEQYF; DNA: TGCAGCGTTGGGCCAGGGGGGAGATCCTACGAGCAGTACTTC
V: TRBV2; J: TRBJ2-1; D: .; size: .; CDR3: CASSEDRSSYNEQFF; DNA: TGTGCCAGCAGTGAAGACAGAAGCTCCTACAATGAGCAGTTCTTC
V: TRBV6-2/TRBV6-3; J: TRBJ2-3; D: .; size: .; CDR3: CASSPRSDTQYF; DNA: TGTGCCAGCAGCCCCAGATCCGATACGCAGTATTTT
V: TRBV18; J: TRBJ1-1; D: TRBD1; size: .; CDR3: CASSPGRGYTEAFF; DNA: TGTGCCAGCTCACCTGGCAGGGGGTACACTGAAGCTTTCTTT
V: TRBV29-1; J: TRBJ2-7; D: TRBD1; size: few; CDR3: CSVERSGGYEQYF; DNA: TGCAGCGTTGAAAGGTCAGGGGGCTACGAGCAGTACTTC